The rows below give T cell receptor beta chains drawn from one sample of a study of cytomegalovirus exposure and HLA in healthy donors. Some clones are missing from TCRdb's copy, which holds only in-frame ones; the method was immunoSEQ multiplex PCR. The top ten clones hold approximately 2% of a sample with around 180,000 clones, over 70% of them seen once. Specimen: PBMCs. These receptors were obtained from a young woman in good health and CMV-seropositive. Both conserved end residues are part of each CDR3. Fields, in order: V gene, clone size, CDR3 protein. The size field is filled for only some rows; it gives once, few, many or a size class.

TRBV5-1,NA,CASSLVASGVYEQYF
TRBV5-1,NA,CASSLDVRGYEQYF
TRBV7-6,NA,CASSLGGLGKANEQFF
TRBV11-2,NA,CASSPYRGGTGELFF
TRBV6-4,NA,CASSEGQGGNSPLHF
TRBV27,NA,CASTRDRGLNEQFF
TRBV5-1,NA,CASSIQRGGGDTQYF
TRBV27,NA,CASSSHGTGGTEAFF
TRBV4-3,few,CASSQDPGTGNSPLHF
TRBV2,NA,CASNPQARNEKLFF
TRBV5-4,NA,CASSLAGSTDTQYF
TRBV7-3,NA,CASSLRLAGGLTEQFF
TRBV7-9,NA,CASSLALQGSEQYF
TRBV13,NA,CASSGDSISSGNTIYF
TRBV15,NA,CATSRGAKNTEAFF
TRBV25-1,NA,CASRSRLNEKLFF
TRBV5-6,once,CASSGGLTVGPTHEQFF
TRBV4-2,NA,CASSRRTGSGELFF
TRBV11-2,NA,CASSLLSGGTDTQYF
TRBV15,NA,CATSRGGLAQETQYF
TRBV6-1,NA,CASSEVRRETLTTDTQYF
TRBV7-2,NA,CASSLETGHYTDTQYF
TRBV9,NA,CASSVRTGATETPDTQYF
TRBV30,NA,CAWDNTGGSTDTQYF
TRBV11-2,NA,CASSQQIRSYEQYF
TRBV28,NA,CASSTGGNSPLHF
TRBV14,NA,CASSLGSSYGYTF
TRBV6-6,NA,CASRTSGGITDTQYF
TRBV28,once,CASSGQGANDYGYTF
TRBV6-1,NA,CASSAWAGRETQYF
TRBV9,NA,CASSVEGSSYNSPLHF
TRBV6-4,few,CASSSGTEYNEQFF
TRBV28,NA,CASIRDSGAYEQYF
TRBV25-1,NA,CASSEDRGPSPLHF
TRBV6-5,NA,CASRGQAAYEQYF
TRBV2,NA,CASSETGTKNIQYF
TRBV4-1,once,CASSQAGQGEKLFF
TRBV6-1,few,CASSGLAGGTDTQYF
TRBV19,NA,CASSISTGGSPLHF
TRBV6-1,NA,CASSEMPGGTSAYTF
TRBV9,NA,CASSPILGEGRETQYF
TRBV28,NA,CASSLLNQPQHF
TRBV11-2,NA,CASSPQTVTMGYTF
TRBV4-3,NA,CASSQQDRGRFGYTF
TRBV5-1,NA,CASSLGEAGRNEQFF
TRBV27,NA,CASSIAGTGYYGYTF